This TCR beta chain was documented in a study of PD-L1 blockade in urothelial cancer. The data were produced by immunoSEQ multiplex PCR, yet TCRdb's version contains in-frame clones alone and is incomplete. Of some 20,000 clones in the sample, around 88% were seen once. The V gene's germline CDR1 is SEHNR and CDR2 FQNEAQ (reference sequence). V lost 11 bases, J lost 0 bases, and 11 bases lay in between. CDR3 length equals 13 residues. Patients suffered from locally advanced or metastatic urothelial carcinoma. The genes are TRBV7-9 and TRBJ2-1; the D gene is possibly TRBD2 (5 bases). This TCR came from a man aged 50 to 59 with urothelial cancer. The sample here was PBMCs, taken around atezolizumab (anti-PD-L1) treatment. This CDR3 is CAEGGSSYNEQFF. The DNA of the CDR3 is TGTGCCGAGGGCGGTAGCTCCTACAATGAGCAGTTCTTC. Full variable domain (remainder filled in from reference TRBV7-9 and TRBJ2-1): DTGVSQNPRHKITKRGQNVTFRCDPISEHNRLYWYRQTLGQGPEFLTYFQNEAQLEKSRLLSDRFSAERPKGSFSTLEIQRTEQGDSAMYLCAEGGSSYNEQFFGPGTRLTVL.